This is a list of T cell receptor beta chains from one sample in a study of T cell repertoires in aging, cancer and after chemotherapy. TCRdb processed the multiplex PCR reads anew with MiXCR; each CDR3 protein has one entry. Of 8,000 to 10,000 distinct CDR3 sequences in the sample, around 33% are singletons; the top ten hold around 4%. The sequenced sample was blood. These receptors all stem from a human donor in good health. Each CDR3 is given with its conserved first and last residue. A D gene is named only where the DNA matches it firmly. Where a row states a size, it is once, few, many or the class of an expanded clone; other rows omit it.

CDR3nt	CDR3aa	abundance	d_gene	v_gene	len	j_gene
TGTGCCAGCAGTTTTCAGCTCAACTATGGCTACACCTTC	CASSFQLNYGYTF	.	.	TRBV12-3/TRBV12-4	13	TRBJ1-2
TGTGCCAGCTTCCCGGGACAGGGTACCAATGAGCAGTTCTTC	CASFPGQGTNEQFF	.	TRBD1	TRBV30	14	TRBJ2-1
TGTGCCAGCAGCCTCGGGACAGGGGTTGGAGATACGCAGTATTTT	CASSLGTGVGDTQYF	.	TRBD1	TRBV6-4	15	TRBJ2-3
TGTGCCAGCAGCTCCCCGCCAGGGGCGCCACGCGGGACCTCCTACGAGCAGTACTTC	CASSSPPGAPRGTSYEQYF	.	.	TRBV13	19	TRBJ2-7
TGTGCCAGCAGCCCCGGCGGCTATAATTCACCCCTCCACTTT	CASSPGGYNSPLHF	.	.	TRBV12-3/TRBV12-4	14	TRBJ1-6
TGTGCCAGCAGTGCCTCGACGGGGACTGAAGCTTTCTTT	CASSASTGTEAFF	.	.	TRBV6-4	13	TRBJ1-1
TGTGCCACTATAGGGGGGGACAATGAGCAGTTCTTC	CATIGGDNEQFF	.	.	TRBV24-1	12	TRBJ2-1
TGTGCCAGCAGGCTACCGGGAGCTGATGGCTACACCTTC	CASRLPGADGYTF	few	.	TRBV6-2/TRBV6-3	13	TRBJ1-2
TGTGCCACCAGCGTTGGACAGGGGGCATCTCAGCCCCAGCATTTT	CATSVGQGASQPQHF	.	TRBD1	TRBV15	15	TRBJ1-5
TGTGCCAGCCGCCCATGGGGGGACCATGAGCAGTTCTTC	CASRPWGDHEQFF	.	.	TRBV27	13	TRBJ2-1
TGTGCCAGCAGTTTGCTACCGGGAGGAGGGACGGTAAATCAGCCCCAGCATTTT	CASSLLPGGGTVNQPQHF	few	.	TRBV12-3/TRBV12-4	18	TRBJ1-5
TGTGCCAGCAGTTACTCGAGTAGCAATCAGCCCCAGCATTTT	CASSYSSSNQPQHF	.	.	TRBV6-5	14	TRBJ1-5
TGTGCCAGCAGTGACTCCTGGGACACTGAAGCTTTCTTT	CASSDSWDTEAFF	few	.	TRBV6-4	13	TRBJ1-1
TGTGCCAGCTCACTCGGACACAACACCGGGGAGCTGTTTTTT	CASSLGHNTGELFF	.	.	TRBV18	14	TRBJ2-2
TGTGCCTGGAGTCAGGACAGGGGCAGCTATGGCTACACCTTC	CAWSQDRGSYGYTF	.	TRBD1	TRBV30	14	TRBJ1-2
TGTGCCAGCAGTTTTACTTCTTTTGGACAGTCAACTAATGAAAAACTGTTTTTT	CASSFTSFGQSTNEKLFF	few	.	TRBV6-2/TRBV6-3	18	TRBJ1-4
TGTGCCAGCAGTTCTGGAGAGAGGGATGGGGAAAAACTGTTTTTT	CASSSGERDGEKLFF	.	.	TRBV6-5	15	TRBJ1-4
TGTGCCAGCAGTGATCTGGGTCGAGACAGGGATCAAGATACGCAGTATTTT	CASSDLGRDRDQDTQYF	.	TRBD1	TRBV6-1	17	TRBJ2-3
TGCAGTGTAGCCGAACCGGGACAGGGGGTCAATGAGCAGTTCTTC	CSVAEPGQGVNEQFF	.	TRBD1	TRBV20-1	15	TRBJ2-1
TGTGCCAGCAGCTCTGGAGGCAGGAACTATGGCTACACCTTC	CASSSGGRNYGYTF	few	.	TRBV5-4	14	TRBJ1-2
TGTGCCAGCAGTTTTAGGGCAGTGCCCTACTACGAGCAGTACTTC	CASSFRAVPYYEQYF	few	.	TRBV27	15	TRBJ2-7
TGTGCCAGCACCTTACCCCCGAACTCACCCCTCCACTTT	CASTLPPNSPLHF	medium-sized	.	TRBV12-3/TRBV12-4	13	TRBJ1-6
TGTGCCAGCAGTAGGGGACTGGAGGGGACTGAAGCTTTCTTT	CASSRGLEGTEAFF	few	.	TRBV6-5	14	TRBJ1-1